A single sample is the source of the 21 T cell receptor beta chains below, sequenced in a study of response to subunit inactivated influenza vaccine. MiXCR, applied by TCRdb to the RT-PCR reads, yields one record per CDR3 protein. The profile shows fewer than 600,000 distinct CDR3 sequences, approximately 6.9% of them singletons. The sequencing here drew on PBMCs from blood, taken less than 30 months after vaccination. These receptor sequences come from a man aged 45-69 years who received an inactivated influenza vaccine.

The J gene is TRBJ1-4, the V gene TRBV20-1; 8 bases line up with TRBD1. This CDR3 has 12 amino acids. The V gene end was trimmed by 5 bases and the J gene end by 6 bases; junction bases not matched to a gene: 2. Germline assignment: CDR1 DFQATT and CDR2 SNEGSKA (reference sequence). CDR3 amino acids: CSARTGYEKLFF. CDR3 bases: TGCAGTGCTCGGACAGGGTATGAAAAACTGTTTTTT.

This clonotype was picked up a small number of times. The CDR3 sequence: CASSPQEREAFF. For the CDR3, the DNA is TGTGCCAGCAGTCCCCAGGAGCGGGAAGCTTTCTTT. This rearrangement joins TRBV7-9 to TRBJ1-1; the D is unclear. CDR1 SEHNR and CDR2 FQNEAQ come from the germline V gene (reference sequence). Trimming stripped 6 bases from V and 8 bases from J, with 13 bases between. The CDR3 totals 12 residues.

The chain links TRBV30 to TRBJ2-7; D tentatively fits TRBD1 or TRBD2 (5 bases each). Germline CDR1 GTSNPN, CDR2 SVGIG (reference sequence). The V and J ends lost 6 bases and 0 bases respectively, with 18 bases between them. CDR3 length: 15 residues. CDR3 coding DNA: TGTGCCTGTAGTAACCGGGGACGGGTCTCCTACGAGCAGTACTTC. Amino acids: CACSNRGRVSYEQYF.

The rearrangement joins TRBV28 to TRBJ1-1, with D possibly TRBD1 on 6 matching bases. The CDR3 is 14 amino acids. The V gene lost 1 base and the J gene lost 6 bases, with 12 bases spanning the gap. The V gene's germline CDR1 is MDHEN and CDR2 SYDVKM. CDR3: CASSLFGGASEAFF. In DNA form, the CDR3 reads TGTGCCAGCAGTTTATTCGGGGGCGCGTCTGAAGCTTTCTTT.

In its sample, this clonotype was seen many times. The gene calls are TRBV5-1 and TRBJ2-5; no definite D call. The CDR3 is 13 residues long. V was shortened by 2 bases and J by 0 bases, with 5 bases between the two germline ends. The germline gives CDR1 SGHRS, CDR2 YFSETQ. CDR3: CASSLRYQETQYF. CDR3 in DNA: TGCGCCAGCAGCTTAAGGTACCAAGAGACCCAGTACTTC.

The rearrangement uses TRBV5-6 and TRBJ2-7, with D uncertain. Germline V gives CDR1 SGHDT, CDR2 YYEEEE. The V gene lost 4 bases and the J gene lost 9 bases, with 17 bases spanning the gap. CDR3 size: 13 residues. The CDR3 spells CASSTGPVCPQYF. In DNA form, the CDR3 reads TGTGCCAGCAGCACCGGTCCCGTATGCCCGCAGTACTTC.

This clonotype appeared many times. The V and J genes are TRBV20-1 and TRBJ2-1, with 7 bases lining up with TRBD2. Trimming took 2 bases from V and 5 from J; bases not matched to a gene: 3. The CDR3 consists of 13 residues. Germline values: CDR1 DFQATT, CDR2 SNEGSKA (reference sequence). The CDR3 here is CSARSGGNNEQFF. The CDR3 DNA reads TGCAGTGCTAGATCGGGGGGAAACAATGAGCAGTTCTTC.

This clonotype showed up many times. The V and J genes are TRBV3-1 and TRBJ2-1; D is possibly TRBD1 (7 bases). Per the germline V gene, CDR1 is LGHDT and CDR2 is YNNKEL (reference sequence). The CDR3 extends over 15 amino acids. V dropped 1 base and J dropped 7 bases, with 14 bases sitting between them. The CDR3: CASSQGQAGGNEQFF. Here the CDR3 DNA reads TGTGCCAGCAGCCAAGGTCAGGCAGGGGGGAATGAGCAGTTCTTC.

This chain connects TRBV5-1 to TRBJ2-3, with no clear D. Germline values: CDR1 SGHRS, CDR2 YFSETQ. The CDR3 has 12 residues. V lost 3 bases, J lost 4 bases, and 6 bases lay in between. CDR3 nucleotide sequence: TGCGCCAGCAGCTACTTATCAGATACGCAGTATTTT. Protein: CASSYLSDTQYF.

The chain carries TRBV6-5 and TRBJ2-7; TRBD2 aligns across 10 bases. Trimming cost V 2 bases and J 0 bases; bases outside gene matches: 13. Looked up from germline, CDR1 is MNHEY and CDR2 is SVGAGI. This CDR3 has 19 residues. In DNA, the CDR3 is TGTGCCAGCAGTTACACTTCCTTGGGGGTAGCGGGAGGCTCCTACGAGCAGTACTTC. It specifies CASSYTSLGVAGGSYEQYF.

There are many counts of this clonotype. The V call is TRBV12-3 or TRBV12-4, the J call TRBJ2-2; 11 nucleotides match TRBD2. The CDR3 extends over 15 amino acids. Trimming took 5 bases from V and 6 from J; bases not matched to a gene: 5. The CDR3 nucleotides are TGTGCCAGCAGTCAAGGACTAGCGGGTTCCGGGGAGCTGTTTTTT. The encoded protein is CASSQGLAGSGELFF.

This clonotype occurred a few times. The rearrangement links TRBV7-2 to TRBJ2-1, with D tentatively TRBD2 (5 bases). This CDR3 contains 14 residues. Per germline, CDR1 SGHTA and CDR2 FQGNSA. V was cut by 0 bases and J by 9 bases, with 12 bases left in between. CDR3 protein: CASSLAAASTEQFF. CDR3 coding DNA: TGTGCCAGCAGCTTAGCGGCGGCTAGCACTGAGCAGTTCTTC.

In DNA, the CDR3 is TGTGCCAGCAGCCAACGGGAGAAGGGGACCGGGGAGCTGTTTTTT. This codes for CASSQREKGTGELFF. The chain has TRBV3-1 and TRBJ2-2; the D gene is possibly TRBD2 (6 bases). With 2 bases removed from V and 5 bases from J, the gap between germline ends came to 12 bases. The CDR3 runs 15 residues. From germline, CDR1 is LGHDT and CDR2 YNNKEL (reference sequence).

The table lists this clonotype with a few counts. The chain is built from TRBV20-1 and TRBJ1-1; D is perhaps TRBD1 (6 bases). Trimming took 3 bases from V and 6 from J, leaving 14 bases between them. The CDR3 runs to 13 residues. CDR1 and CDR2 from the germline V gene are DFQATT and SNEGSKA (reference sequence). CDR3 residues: CSASRDTGPEAFF. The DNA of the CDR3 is TGCAGTGCTAGCCGGGACACCGGTCCTGAAGCTTTCTTT.

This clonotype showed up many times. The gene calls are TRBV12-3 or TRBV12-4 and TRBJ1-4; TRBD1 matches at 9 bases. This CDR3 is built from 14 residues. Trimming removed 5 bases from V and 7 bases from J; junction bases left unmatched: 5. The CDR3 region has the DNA TGTGCCAGCAGTGTCCGGGACAGGGCTGAAAAACTGTTTTTT. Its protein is CASSVRDRAEKLFF.

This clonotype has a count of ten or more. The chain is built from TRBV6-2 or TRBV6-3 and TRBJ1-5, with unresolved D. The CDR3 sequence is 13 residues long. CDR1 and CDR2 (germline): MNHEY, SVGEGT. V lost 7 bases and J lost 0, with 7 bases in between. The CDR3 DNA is TGTGCCAGCACGGGCTATAGCAATCAGCCCCAGCATTTT. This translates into CASTGYSNQPQHF.

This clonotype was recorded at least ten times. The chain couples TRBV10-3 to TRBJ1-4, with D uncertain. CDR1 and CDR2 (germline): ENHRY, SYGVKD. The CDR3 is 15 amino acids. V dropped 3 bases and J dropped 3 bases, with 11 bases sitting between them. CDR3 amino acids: CAISDGGLSNEKLFF. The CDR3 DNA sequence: TGTGCCATCAGTGATGGAGGGCTGTCTAATGAAAAACTGTTTTTT.

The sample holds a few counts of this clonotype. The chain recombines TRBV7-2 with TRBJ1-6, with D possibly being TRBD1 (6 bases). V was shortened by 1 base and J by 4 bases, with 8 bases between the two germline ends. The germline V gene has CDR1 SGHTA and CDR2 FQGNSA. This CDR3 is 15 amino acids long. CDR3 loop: CASSLEGGYNSPLHF. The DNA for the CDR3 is TGTGCCAGCAGCTTAGAAGGGGGGTATAATTCACCCCTCCACTTT.

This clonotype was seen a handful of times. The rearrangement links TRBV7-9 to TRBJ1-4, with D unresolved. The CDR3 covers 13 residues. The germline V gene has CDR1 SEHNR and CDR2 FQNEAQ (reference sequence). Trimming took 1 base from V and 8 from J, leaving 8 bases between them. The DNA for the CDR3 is TGTGCCAGCAGCTTAGACGTTGGAGAAAAACTGTTTTTT. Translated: CASSLDVGEKLFF.

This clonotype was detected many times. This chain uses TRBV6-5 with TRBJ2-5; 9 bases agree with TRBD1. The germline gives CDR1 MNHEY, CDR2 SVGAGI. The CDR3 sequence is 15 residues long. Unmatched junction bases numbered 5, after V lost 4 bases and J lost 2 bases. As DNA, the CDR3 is TGTGCCAGCAGTTGGACAGGGGACGGACAAGAGACCCAGTACTTC. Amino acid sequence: CASSWTGDGQETQYF.

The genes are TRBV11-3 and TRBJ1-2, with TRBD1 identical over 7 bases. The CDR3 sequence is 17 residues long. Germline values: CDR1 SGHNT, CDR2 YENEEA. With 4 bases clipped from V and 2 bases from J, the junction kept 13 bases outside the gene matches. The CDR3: CASSSTRDRELNYGYTF. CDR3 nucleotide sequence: TGTGCCAGCAGCTCTACCCGTGACAGGGAGCTAAACTATGGCTACACCTTC.